What follows describes a single TCR beta chain. The target antigen is unknown. CD45RO negativity and positive selection for CCR7 defined naive CD8 cells, a population that excluded terminally differentiated effector memory CD45RA+ cells. The protocol was immunoSEQ multiplex PCR, while the TCRdb copy is restricted to in-frame clones and leaves out a portion. Among some 2.1 million clones listed, about 93% were seen once. The source of the sample is a study of shared clonotypes between healthy human individuals. Study-wide points: Four donors shared approximately 5% of their naive CD4 clonotypes. Generation probabilities of non-shared clonotypes were lower (relative to those shared by all four donors).

CDR1 is MDHEN, CDR2 SYDVKM, per germline. V trimming: 2 bases; J trimming: 5 bases; junction bases outside the gene matches: 9. This CDR3 region has 15 residues. This TCR came from a man in his late teens or twenties in good health. Some clones in this sample may be carry-over from other donors' samples. V is TRBV28 and J is TRBJ2-7, with 7 bases lining up with TRBD1. The sequenced material came from naive CD8+ T cells from PBMCs. The CDR3 loop reads CASSLEGGARDEQYF. CDR3 sequence (DNA): TGTGCCAGCAGTTTAGAAGGGGGCGCTCGGGACGAGCAGTACTTC.